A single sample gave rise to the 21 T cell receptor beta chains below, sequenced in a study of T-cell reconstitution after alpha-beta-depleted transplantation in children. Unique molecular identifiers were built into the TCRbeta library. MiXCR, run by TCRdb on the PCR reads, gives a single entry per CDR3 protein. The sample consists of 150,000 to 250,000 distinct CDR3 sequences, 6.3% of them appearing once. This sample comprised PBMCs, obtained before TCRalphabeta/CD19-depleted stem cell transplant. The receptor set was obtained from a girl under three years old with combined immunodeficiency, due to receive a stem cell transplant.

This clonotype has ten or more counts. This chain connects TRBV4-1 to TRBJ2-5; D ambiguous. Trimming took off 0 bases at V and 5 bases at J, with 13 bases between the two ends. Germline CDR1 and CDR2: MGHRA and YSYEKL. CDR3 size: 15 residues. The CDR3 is CASSQDQVARETQYF. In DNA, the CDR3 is TGCGCCAGCAGCCAAGATCAAGTCGCGAGGGAGACCCAGTACTTC.

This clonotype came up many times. CDR3 protein: CASSQPGVMAEAFF. The CDR3 bases are TGCGCCAGCAGCCAACCAGGGGTTATGGCTGAAGCTTTCTTT. The chain carries TRBV4-3 and TRBJ1-1; D might be TRBD1 (6 bases). V dropped 2 bases and J dropped 6 bases, with 13 bases sitting between them. The CDR3 is 14 amino acids. Germline loops: CDR1 LGHNA, CDR2 YSLEER.

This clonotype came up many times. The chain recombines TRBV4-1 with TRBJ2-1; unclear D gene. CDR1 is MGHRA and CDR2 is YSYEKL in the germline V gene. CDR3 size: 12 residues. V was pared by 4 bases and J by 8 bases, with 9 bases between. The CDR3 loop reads CASSLSSDEQFF. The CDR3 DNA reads TGCGCCAGCAGCCTTTCGTCGGATGAGCAGTTCTTC.

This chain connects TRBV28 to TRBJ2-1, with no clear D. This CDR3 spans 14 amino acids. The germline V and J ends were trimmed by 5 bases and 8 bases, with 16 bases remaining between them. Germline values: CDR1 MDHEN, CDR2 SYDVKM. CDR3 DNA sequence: TGTGCCAGCAGTCCCCCGCCAGCCGAGGATGAGCAGTTCTTC. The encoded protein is CASSPPPAEDEQFF.

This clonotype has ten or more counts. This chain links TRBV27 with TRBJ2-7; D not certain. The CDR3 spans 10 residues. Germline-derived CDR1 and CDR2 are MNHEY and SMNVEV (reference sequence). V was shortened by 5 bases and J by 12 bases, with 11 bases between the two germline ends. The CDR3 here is CASSPQRRYF. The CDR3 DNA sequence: TGTGCCAGCAGTCCCCAACGGAGGTACTTC.

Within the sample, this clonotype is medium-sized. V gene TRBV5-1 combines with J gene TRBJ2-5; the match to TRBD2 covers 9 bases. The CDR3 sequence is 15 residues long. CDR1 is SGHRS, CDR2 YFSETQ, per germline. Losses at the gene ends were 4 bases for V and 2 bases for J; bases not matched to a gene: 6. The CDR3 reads CASSRLAVKQETQYF. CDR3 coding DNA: TGCGCCAGCAGCCGACTAGCGGTGAAGCAAGAGACCCAGTACTTC.

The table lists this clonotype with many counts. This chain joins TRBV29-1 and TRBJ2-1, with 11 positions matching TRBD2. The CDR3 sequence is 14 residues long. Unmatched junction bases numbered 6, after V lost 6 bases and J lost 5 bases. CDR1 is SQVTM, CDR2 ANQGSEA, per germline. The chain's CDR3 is CSVDTSGSHNEQFF. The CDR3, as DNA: TGCAGCGTGGATACTAGCGGGAGCCACAATGAGCAGTTCTTC.

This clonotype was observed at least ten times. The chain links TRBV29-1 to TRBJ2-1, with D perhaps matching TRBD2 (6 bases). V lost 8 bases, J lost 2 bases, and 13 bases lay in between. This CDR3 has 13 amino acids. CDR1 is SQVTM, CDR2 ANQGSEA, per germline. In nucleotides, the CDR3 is TGCAGCTCCTGGGGGGACGCCTACAATGAGCAGTTCTTC. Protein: CSSWGDAYNEQFF.

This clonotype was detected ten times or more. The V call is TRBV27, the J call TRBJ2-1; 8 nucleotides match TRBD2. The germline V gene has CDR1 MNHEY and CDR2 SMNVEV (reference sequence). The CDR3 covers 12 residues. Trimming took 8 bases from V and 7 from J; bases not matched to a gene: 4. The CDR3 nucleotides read TGTGCCAGCGAGACTAGCGCGAATGAGCAGTTCTTC. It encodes CASETSANEQFF.

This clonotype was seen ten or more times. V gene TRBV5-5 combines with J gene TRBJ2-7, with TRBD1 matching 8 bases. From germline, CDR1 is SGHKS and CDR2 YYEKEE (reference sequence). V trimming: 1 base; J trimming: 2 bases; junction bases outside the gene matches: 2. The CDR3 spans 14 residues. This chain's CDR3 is CASSLTGGTYEQYF. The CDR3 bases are TGTGCCAGCAGCTTGACAGGGGGGACCTACGAGCAGTACTTC.

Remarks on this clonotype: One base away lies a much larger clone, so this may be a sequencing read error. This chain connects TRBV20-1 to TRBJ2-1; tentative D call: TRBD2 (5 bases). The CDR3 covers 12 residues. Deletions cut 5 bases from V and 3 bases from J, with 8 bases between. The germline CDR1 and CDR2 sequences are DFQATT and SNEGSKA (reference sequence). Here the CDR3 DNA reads TGCAGTGCTGGCGGACTCTACAATGAGCAGTTCTTC. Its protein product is CSAGGLYNEQFF.

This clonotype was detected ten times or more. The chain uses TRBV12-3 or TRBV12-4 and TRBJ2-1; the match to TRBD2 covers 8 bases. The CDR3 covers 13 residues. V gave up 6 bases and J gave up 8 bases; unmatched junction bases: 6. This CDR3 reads CASSATSGHEQFF. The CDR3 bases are TGTGCCAGCAGCGCCACTAGCGGCCATGAGCAGTTCTTC.

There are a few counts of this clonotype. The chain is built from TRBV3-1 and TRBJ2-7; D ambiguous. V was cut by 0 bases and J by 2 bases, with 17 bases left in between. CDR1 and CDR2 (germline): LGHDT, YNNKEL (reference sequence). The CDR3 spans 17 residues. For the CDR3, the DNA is TGTGCCAGCAGCCAAGAAGTAGACCTACTACCCCCCTACGAGCAGTACTTC. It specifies CASSQEVDLLPPYEQYF.

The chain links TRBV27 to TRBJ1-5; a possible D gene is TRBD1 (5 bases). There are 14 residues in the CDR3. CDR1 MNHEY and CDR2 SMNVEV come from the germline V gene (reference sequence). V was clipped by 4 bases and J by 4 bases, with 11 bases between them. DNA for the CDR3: TGTGCCAGCAGTTCAAGGGGCCCTAATCAGCCCCAGCATTTT. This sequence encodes CASSSRGPNQPQHF.

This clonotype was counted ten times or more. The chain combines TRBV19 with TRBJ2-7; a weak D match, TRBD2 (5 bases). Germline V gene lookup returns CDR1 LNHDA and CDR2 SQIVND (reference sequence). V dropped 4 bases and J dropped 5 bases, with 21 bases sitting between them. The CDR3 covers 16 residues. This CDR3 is CASSTTTNPHTDEQYF. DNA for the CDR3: TGTGCCAGTAGTACGACTACTAACCCCCATACTGACGAGCAGTACTTC.

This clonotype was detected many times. In nucleotides, the CDR3 is TGTGCCAGCAGCCTTAGCGGGAGCGGATACGAGCAGTACTTC. Translating gives CASSLSGSGYEQYF. J is TRBJ2-7 and V is TRBV5-6, with 9 bases identical to TRBD2. The V and J ends lost 4 bases and 4 bases, in that order; junction bases with no gene match: 6. The V gene's germline CDR1 is SGHDT and CDR2 YYEEEE. The CDR3 loop spans 14 amino acids.

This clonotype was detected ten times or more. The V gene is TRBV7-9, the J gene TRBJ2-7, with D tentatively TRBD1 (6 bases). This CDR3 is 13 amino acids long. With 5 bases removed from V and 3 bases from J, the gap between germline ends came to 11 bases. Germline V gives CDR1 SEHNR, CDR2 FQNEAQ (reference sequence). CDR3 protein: CASSLGTIYEQYF. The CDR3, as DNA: TGTGCCAGCAGCCTGGGGACAATCTACGAGCAGTACTTC.

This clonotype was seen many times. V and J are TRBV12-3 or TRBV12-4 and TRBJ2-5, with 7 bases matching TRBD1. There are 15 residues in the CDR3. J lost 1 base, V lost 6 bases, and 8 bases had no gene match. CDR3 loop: CASRKGGRGQETQYF. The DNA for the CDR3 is TGTGCCAGCAGGAAAGGGGGCAGGGGCCAAGAGACCCAGTACTTC.

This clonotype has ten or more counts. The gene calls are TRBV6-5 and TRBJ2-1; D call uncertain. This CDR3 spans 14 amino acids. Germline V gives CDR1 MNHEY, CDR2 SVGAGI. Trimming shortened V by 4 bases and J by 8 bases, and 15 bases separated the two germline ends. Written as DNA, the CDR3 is TGTGCCAGCAGTTTGTCCCACCTCGAAGATGAGCAGTTCTTC. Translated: CASSLSHLEDEQFF.

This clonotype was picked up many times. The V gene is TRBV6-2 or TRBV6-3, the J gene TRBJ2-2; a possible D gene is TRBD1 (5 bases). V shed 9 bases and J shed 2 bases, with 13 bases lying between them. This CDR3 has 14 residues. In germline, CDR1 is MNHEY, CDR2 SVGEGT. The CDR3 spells CASWTLTNTGELFF. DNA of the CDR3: TGTGCCAGTTGGACACTTACAAACACCGGGGAGCTGTTTTTT.

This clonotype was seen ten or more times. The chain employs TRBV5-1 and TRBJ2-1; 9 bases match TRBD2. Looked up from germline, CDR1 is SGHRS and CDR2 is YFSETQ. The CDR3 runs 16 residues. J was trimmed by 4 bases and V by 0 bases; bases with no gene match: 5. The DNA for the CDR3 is TGCGCCAGCAGCTTGGAGGCGGGGGGGCAATACAATGAGCAGTTCTTC. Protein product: CASSLEAGGQYNEQFF.